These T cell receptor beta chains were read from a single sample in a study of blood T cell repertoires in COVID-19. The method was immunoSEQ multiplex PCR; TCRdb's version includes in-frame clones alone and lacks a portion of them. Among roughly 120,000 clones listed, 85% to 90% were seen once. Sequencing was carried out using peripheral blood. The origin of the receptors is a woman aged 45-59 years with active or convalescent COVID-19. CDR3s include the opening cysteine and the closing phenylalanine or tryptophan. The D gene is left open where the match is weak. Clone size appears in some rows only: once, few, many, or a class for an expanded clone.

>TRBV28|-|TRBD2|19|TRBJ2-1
CASSLFGVSRRESYNEQFF
TGTGCCAGCAGTTTATTCGGCGTATCGCGGCGGGAGAGCTACAATGAGCAGTTCTTC
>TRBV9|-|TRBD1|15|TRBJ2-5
CASSGDRAYRETQYF
TGTGCCAGCAGCGGGGACAGGGCGTATCGGGAGACCCAGTACTTC
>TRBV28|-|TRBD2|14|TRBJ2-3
CASSLAGGPDTQYF
TGTGCCAGCAGTTTAGCGGGAGGGCCAGATACGCAGTATTTT
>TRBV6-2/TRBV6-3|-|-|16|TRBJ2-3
CASSPGAAGITDTQYF
TGTGCCAGCAGCCCCGGGGCGGCGGGAATCACAGATACGCAGTATTTT
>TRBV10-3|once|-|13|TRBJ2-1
CAISEQRYNEQFF
TGTGCCATCAGTGAACAGAGATACAATGAGCAGTTCTTC
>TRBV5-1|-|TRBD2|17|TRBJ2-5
CASSLGLAGGVQETQYF
TGCGCCAGCAGCTTGGGACTAGCGGGAGGTGTTCAAGAGACCCAGTACTTC
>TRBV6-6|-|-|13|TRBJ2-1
CASRPSGDTEQFF
TGTGCCAGCCGACCCTCGGGAGACACTGAGCAGTTCTTC
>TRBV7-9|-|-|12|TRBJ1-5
CASSPSGQPQHF
TGTGCCAGCAGCCCTAGCGGGCAGCCCCAGCATTTT
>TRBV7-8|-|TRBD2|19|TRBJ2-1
CASSLSFTSGASFYNEQFF
TGTGCCAGCAGCTTGTCCTTTACTAGCGGGGCTTCGTTTTACAATGAGCAGTTCTTC
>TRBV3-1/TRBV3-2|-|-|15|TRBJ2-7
CASSPDRNGPYEQYF
TGTGCCAGCAGCCCCGACAGAAATGGGCCCTACGAGCAGTACTTC
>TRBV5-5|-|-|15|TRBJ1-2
CASSLAGRGAYGYTF
TGTGCCAGCAGCTTGGCAGGCAGGGGAGCCTATGGCTACACCTTC
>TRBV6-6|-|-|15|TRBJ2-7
CASSPLTGLRGEQYF
TGTGCCAGCAGTCCGCTGACTGGACTGAGAGGGGAGCAGTACTTC
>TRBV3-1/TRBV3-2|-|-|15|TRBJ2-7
CASSQVLLRGAEQYF
TGTGCCAGCAGCCAAGTACTCCTCCGAGGTGCGGAGCAGTACTTC
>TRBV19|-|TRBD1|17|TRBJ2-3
CASSKGTGHLSTDTQYF
TGTGCCAGTAGCAAGGGGACAGGGCATTTGAGCACAGATACGCAGTATTTT
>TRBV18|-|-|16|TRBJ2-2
CASSPSVWRRFGELFF
TGTGCCAGCTCACCATCCGTCTGGAGAAGATTCGGGGAGCTGTTTTTT
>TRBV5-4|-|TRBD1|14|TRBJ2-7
CASSTSGGSYEQYF
TGTGCCAGCAGCACCTCAGGGGGCTCCTACGAGCAGTACTTC
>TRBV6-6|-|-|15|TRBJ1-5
CASKKDSQYLQPQHF
TGTGCCAGCAAGAAGGACAGTCAATACCTACAGCCCCAGCATTTT
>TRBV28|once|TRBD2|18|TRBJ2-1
CASSRIPLAGGRLGEQFF
TGTGCCAGCAGCCGAATTCCCCTAGCGGGAGGGCGCCTTGGTGAGCAGTTCTTC
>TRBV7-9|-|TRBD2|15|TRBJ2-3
CASSQKTGGPDTQYF
TGTGCCAGCAGCCAGAAGACGGGAGGGCCAGATACGCAGTATTTT
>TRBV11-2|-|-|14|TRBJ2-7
CASSLSANSYEQYF
TGTGCCAGCAGCTTAAGCGCTAACTCCTACGAGCAGTACTTC
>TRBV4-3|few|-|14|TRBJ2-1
CASSQVARYNEQFF
TGCGCCAGCAGCCAAGTTGCCCGGTACAATGAGCAGTTCTTC
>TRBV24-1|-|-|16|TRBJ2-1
CATSDLGRGLSDEQFF
TGTGCCACCAGTGATTTGGGGAGAGGGTTGAGTGATGAGCAGTTCTTC
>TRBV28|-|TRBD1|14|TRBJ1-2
CASRFPRDRVSYTF
TGTGCCAGCAGGTTCCCCCGGGACAGGGTTAGCTACACCTTC
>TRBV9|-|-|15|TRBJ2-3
CASSVAGASTDTQYF
TGTGCCAGCAGCGTAGCGGGTGCAAGCACAGATACGCAGTATTTT
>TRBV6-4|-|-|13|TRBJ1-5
CASSEQGHQPQHF
TGTGCCAGCAGTGAACAGGGCCATCAGCCCCAGCATTTT
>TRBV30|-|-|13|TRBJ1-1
CAWSVDTNTEAFF
TGTGCCTGGAGTGTTGACACTAACACTGAAGCTTTCTTT
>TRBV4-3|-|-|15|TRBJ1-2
CASSQDVVEDYGYTF
TGCGCCAGCAGCCAAGATGTGGTCGAGGACTATGGCTACACCTTC
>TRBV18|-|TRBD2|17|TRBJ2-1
CASSPSSGGSSYNEQFF
TGTGCCAGCTCACCGTCTAGCGGGGGAAGCTCCTACAATGAGCAGTTCTTC
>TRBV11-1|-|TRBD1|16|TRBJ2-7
CASSLGGQGGFYEQYF
TGTGCCAGCAGCTTAGGGGGACAGGGCGGTTTCTACGAGCAGTACTTC